This T cell receptor (beta chain) appears in the sequencing data of a study of blood T cell repertoires in COVID-19. The CDR3 contains 15 residues. The V and J ends lost 7 bases and 3 bases, in that order; junction bases with no gene match: 9. Germline loops: CDR1 MNHEY, CDR2 SVGAGI. Profiled with immunoSEQ multiplex PCR; TCRdb holds only in-frame clones, not every one. In the table there are roughly 250,000 clones, 75% to 90% of which are singletons. This sequence originates from a man aged 30-40 years with acute or convalescent COVID-19. The rearrangement joins TRBV6-5 to TRBJ1-2; TRBD1 matches 9 bases. Sequencing was done on a sample of peripheral blood. The CDR3 reads CASNEQGAYYYGYTF. CDR3 DNA sequence: TGTGCCAGCAACGAACAGGGGGCATATTACTATGGCTACACCTTC.